Listed here are 16 T cell receptor beta chains from one sample, sequenced in a study of cytomegalovirus exposure and HLA in healthy donors. The PCR made use of 60 Vbeta and 13 Jbeta primers. TCRdb's table, derived via immunoSEQ multiplex PCR, lists solely in-frame clones and lacks some. Of some 150,000 clones listed, approximately 78% are singletons. Sequenced: PBMCs. These receptors were collected from a woman aged 18-29 years in good health and CMV-seronegative.

J is TRBJ2-1 and V is TRBV28, with TRBD2 matching 14 bases. V lost 6 bases to trimming and J lost 6 bases; unmatched junction nucleotides: 13. The length of the CDR3 is 18 residues. Germline CDR1 MDHEN, CDR2 SYDVKM. The CDR3 region is CASRGTGLAGVGSNEQFF. The CDR3 DNA reads TGTGCCAGCAGAGGCACGGGACTAGCGGGAGTGGGTAGCAATGAGCAGTTCTTC.

The chain combines TRBV15 with TRBJ2-1, with 9 nucleotides matching TRBD2. Germline CDR1 is LNHNV and CDR2 is YYDKDF (reference sequence). Trimming cost V 3 bases and J 4 bases; bases outside gene matches: 22. The CDR3 extends over 21 amino acids. The CDR3 DNA is TGTGCCACCAGCAGGGGTAGGTTTATGGCTAGCGGGACCCCTCGGTACAATGAGCAGTTCTTC. It specifies CATSRGRFMASGTPRYNEQFF.

This chain links TRBV28 with TRBJ2-1; the match to TRBD2 covers 11 bases. The germline CDR1 and CDR2 sequences are MDHEN and SYDVKM. V gave up 4 bases and J gave up 8 bases; unmatched junction bases: 19. The CDR3 spans 19 residues. The CDR3 protein is CASSYEGLAEDQRSDEQFF. The CDR3 DNA sequence: TGTGCCAGCAGTTATGAGGGACTAGCGGAAGATCAGAGGAGCGATGAGCAGTTCTTC. The full variable domain, in which reference TRBV28 and TRBJ2-1 provide the parts outside the CDR3, is DVKVTQSSRYLVKRTGEKVFLECVQDMDHENMFWYRQDPGLGLRLIYFSYDVKMKEKGDIPEGYSVSREKKERFSLILESASTNQTSMYLCASSYEGLAEDQRSDEQFFGPGTRLTVL.

This chain links TRBV19 with TRBJ2-3; TRBD2 agrees at 16 bases. This CDR3 has 19 amino acids. Germline lookup yields CDR1 LNHDA and CDR2 SQIVND (reference sequence). J lost 2 bases, V lost 4 bases, and 9 bases had no gene match. The CDR3 bases are TGTGCCAGTAGTACGGGACTAGCGGGAGGGGGGGCTCCCACAGATACGCAGTATTTT. This gives the protein CASSTGLAGGGAPTDTQYF.

This clone was seen a handful of times. V gene TRBV6-6 combines with J gene TRBJ2-7; 7 nucleotides match TRBD1. The germline V gene has CDR1 MNHNY and CDR2 SVGAGI (reference sequence). V gave up 2 bases and J gave up 5 bases; unmatched junction bases: 6. The CDR3 sequence is 14 residues long. The chain's CDR3 is CASSYGTDIDEQYF. CDR3 sequence (DNA): TGTGCCAGCAGTTACGGGACAGATATCGACGAGCAGTACTTC.

CDR3 nucleotides: TGTGCCAGCTCACTTCAAGGGACAGGGTCTGACGAGCAGTACTTC. This gives the protein CASSLQGTGSDEQYF. The chain joins TRBV18 to TRBJ2-7; 9 bases align to TRBD1. From germline, CDR1 is KGHSH and CDR2 LQKENI. The CDR3 extends over 15 amino acids. Unmatched junction bases numbered 9, after V lost 4 bases and J lost 5 bases.

This chain joins TRBV6-5 and TRBJ2-1; TRBD2 agrees at 8 bases. The CDR3 contains 15 residues. The V and J ends lost 6 bases and 1 base, in that order; junction bases with no gene match: 5. The V gene's germline CDR1 is MNHEY and CDR2 SVGAGI. As DNA, the CDR3 is TGTGCCAGCAGCCGACTAGCGCGGTCCTACAATGAGCAGTTCTTC. Translating it yields CASSRLARSYNEQFF.

The chain couples TRBV5-1 to TRBJ2-7; 9 bases are a match to TRBD2. The CDR3 has 15 residues. J gave up 2 bases and V 4 bases, and 7 bases lay outside the gene matches. CDR1 and CDR2 (germline): SGHRS, YFSETQ. The CDR3 coding sequence is TGCGCCAGCAGCGGGAGAGCGGGAGGAACCTACGAGCAGTACTTC. It translates to CASSGRAGGTYEQYF. Complete variable domain (other parts from reference TRBV5-1 and TRBJ2-7): KAGVTQTPRYLIKTRGQQVTLSCSPISGHRSVSWYQQTPGQGLQFLFEYFSETQRNKGNFPGRFSGRQFSNSRSEMNVSTLELGDSALYLCASSGRAGGTYEQYFGPGTRLTVT.

The chain joins TRBV19 to TRBJ2-5; no firm D call. This CDR3 region has 12 residues. The V end lost 6 bases, the J end lost 2 bases, and 7 bases lay between the germline ends. Germline-derived CDR1 and CDR2 are LNHDA and SQIVND (reference sequence). The CDR3: CASSQTQETQYF. In nucleotides, the CDR3 is TGTGCCAGTAGCCAGACACAAGAGACCCAGTACTTC.

The chain carries TRBV4-2 and TRBJ1-3; possible D gene TRBD1, 5 bases. Trimming pared 7 bases from V and 0 bases from J, leaving 13 bases between. CDR3 length: 15 residues. Germline V CDR1 and CDR2: LGHNA, YNFKEQ. In DNA, the CDR3 is TGTGCCAGCACCCTGGGGGGGGACTCTGGAAACACCATATATTTT. Amino acids: CASTLGGDSGNTIYF.

The chain combines TRBV4-1 with TRBJ1-2; perhaps TRBD1 as D (6 bases). The V and J ends lost 0 bases and 8 bases respectively, with 16 bases between them. Germline V gene data show CDR1 as MGHRA and CDR2 as YSYEKL. The CDR3 spans 15 residues. The CDR3 DNA is TGCGCCAGCAGCCAAGATGGGGGGGCTAACATCGGCTACACCTTC. Translating gives CASSQDGGANIGYTF.

This rearrangement joins TRBV9 to TRBJ2-1, with 8 bases aligning to TRBD1. The CDR3 is 16 residues long. Germline V gene lookup returns CDR1 SGDLS and CDR2 YYNGEE. V lost 1 base and J lost 7; bases outside the gene matches: 10. The CDR3 coding sequence is TGTGCCAGCAGCGTAAGCGACAGGGGAGGCCTGAATGAGCAGTTCTTC. Translating gives CASSVSDRGGLNEQFF.

This chain links TRBV5-4 with TRBJ2-3; 8 bases are a match to TRBD1. Germline V gene data show CDR1 as SGHNT and CDR2 as YYREEE (reference sequence). With V trimmed by 1 base and J by 3 bases, 7 bases remained unmatched. The CDR3 runs to 16 residues. CDR3 region: CASSLQYNRGTDTQYF. In DNA, the CDR3 is TGTGCCAGCAGCTTGCAATATAACAGGGGGACAGATACGCAGTATTTT.

This clone showed up just a few times. The V gene is TRBV9, the J gene TRBJ2-1; 12 positions agree with TRBD2. The V gene end was trimmed by 4 bases and the J gene end by 6 bases; junction bases not matched to a gene: 5. This CDR3 has 15 residues. The germline V gene encodes CDR1 SGDLS and CDR2 YYNGEE. The CDR3 coding sequence is TGTGCCAGCAGCTTGACTAGCGGGAGAACCAATGAGCAGTTCTTC. Amino acid sequence: CASSLTSGRTNEQFF. The full variable domain, rest sourced from reference TRBV9 and TRBJ2-1, is DSGVTQTPKHLITATGQRVTLRCSPRSGDLSVYWYQQSLDQGLQFLIQYYNGEERAKGNILERFSAQQFPDLHSELNLSSLELGDSALYFCASSLTSGRTNEQFFGPGTRLTVL.

This sequence joins TRBV7-9 and TRBJ2-7; TRBD2 matches at 7 bases. The junction had 13 bases not matched to a gene; V was cut back by 6 bases and J by 2 bases. Germline assignment: CDR1 SEHNR and CDR2 FQNEAQ (reference sequence). This CDR3 region has 16 residues. The DNA for the CDR3 is TGTGCCAGCAGTTCCACCCTGCTAGCGGAGGCCTACGAGCAGTACTTC. It translates to CASSSTLLAEAYEQYF.

This clone was recorded a few times. The rearrangement joins TRBV6-4 to TRBJ2-1, with D possibly TRBD2 on 5 matching bases. CDR3 length: 18 amino acids. Trimming removed 0 bases from V and 3 bases from J, with 18 bases in between. Germline values: CDR1 MRHNA, CDR2 SNTAGT. As DNA, the CDR3 is TGTGCCAGCAGTGACTCTCCTACCCGAGGGCTTCTCTACAATGAGCAGTTCTTC. Its protein is CASSDSPTRGLLYNEQFF.